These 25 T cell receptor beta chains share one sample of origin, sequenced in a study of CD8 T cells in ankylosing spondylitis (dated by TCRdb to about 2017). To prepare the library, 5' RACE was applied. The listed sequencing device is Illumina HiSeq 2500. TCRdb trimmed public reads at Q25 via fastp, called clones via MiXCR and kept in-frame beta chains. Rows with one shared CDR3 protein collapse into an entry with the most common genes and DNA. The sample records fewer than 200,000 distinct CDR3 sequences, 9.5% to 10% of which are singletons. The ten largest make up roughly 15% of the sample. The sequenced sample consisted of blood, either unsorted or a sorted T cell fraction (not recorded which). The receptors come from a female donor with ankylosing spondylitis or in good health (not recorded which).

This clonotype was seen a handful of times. The CDR3 is CASSSRGLAGYNEQFF. The CDR3 DNA reads TGTGCCAGCAGCTCCCGCGGACTAGCGGGATACAATGAGCAGTTCTTC. V usage is TRBV7-6 and J usage is TRBJ2-1; 12 positions match TRBD2. Germline trimming cut 4 bases from V and 4 bases from J; bases unmatched to any gene: 5. This CDR3 spans 16 amino acids. Germline loops: CDR1 SGHVS, CDR2 FNYEAQ.

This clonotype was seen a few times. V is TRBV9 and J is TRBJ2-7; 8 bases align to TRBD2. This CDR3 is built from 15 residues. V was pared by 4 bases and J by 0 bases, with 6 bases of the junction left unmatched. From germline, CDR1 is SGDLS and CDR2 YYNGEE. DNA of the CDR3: TGTGCCAGCAGCCCCCAGCGGGAGCCCTCCTACGAGCAGTACTTC. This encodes CASSPQREPSYEQYF.

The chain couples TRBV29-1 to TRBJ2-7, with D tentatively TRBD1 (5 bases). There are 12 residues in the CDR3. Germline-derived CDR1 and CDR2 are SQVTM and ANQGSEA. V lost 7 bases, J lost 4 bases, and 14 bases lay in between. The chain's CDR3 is CSGGPEQYEQYF. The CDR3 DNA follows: TGCAGCGGGGGCCCGGAGCAGTACGAGCAGTACTTC.

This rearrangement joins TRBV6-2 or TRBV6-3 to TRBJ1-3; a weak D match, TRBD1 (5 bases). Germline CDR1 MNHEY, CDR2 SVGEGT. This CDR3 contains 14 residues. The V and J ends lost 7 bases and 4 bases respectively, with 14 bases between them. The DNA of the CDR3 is TGTGCCAGCATGGACGGGACCTCCGGAAACACCATATATTTT. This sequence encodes CASMDGTSGNTIYF.

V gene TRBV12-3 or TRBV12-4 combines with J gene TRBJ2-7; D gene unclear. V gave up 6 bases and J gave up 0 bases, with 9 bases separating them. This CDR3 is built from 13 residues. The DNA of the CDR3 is TGTGCCAGCAGGAATAGATTCTCCTACGAGCAGTACTTC. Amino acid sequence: CASRNRFSYEQYF.

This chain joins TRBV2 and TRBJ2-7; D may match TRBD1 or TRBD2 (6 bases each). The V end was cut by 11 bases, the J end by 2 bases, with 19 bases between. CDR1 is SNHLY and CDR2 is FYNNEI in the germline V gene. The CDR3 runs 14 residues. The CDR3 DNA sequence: TGTGCCGGGGTGAGGAGGGACACCCCCTACGAGCAGTACTTC. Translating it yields CAGVRRDTPYEQYF.

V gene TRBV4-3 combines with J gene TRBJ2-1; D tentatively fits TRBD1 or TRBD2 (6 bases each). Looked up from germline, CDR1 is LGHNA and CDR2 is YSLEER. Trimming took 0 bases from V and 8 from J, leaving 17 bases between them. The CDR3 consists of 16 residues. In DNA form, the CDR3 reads TGCGCCAGCAGCCAAGAGCTACGTAGGAGGGGGGATGAGCAGTTCTTC. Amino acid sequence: CASSQELRRRGDEQFF.

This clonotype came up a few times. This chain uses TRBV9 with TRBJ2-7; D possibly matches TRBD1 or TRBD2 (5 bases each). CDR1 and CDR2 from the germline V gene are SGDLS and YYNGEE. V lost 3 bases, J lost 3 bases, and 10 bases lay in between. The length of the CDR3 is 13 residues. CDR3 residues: CASSAMGDYEQYF. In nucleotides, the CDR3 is TGTGCCAGCAGCGCTATGGGGGACTACGAGCAGTACTTC.

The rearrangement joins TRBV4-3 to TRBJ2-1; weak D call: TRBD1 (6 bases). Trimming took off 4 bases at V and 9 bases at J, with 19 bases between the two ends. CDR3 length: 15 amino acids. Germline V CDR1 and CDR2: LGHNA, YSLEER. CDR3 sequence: CASSPDGLGAGEQFF. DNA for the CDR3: TGCGCCAGCAGCCCAGATGGATTGGGGGCAGGTGAGCAGTTCTTC.

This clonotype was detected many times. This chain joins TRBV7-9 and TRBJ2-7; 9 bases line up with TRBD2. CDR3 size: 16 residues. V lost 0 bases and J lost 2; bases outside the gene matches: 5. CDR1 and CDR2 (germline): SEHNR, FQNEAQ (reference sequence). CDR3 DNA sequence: TGTGCCAGCAGCTTAGCGGGACTAGCCCATCCCTACGAGCAGTACTTC. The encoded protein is CASSLAGLAHPYEQYF. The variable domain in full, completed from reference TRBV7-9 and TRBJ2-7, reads DTGVSQNPRHKITKRGQNVTFRCDPISEHNRLYWYRQTLGQGPEFLTYFQNEAQLEKSRLLSDRFSAERPKGSFSTLEIQRTEQGDSAMYLCASSLAGLAHPYEQYFGPGTRLTVT.

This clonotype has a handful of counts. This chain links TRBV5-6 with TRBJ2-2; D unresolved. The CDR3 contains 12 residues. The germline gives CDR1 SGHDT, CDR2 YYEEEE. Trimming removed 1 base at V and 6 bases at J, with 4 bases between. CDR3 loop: CASSLISGELFF. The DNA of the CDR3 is TGTGCCAGCAGCTTGATATCCGGGGAGCTGTTTTTT.

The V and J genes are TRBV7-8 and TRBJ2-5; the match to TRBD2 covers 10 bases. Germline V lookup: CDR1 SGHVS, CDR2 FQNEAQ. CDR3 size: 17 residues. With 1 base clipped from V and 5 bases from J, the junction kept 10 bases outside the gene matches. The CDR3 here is CASSLERLAGGWETQYF. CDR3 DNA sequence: TGTGCCAGCAGCTTAGAGCGCTTAGCGGGAGGTTGGGAGACCCAGTACTTC. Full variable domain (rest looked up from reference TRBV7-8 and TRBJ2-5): GAGVSQSPRYKVAKRGQDVALRCDPISGHVSLFWYQQALGQGPEFLTYFQNEAQLDKSGLPSDRFFAERPEGSVSTLKIQRTQQEDSAVYLCASSLERLAGGWETQYFGPGTRLLVL.

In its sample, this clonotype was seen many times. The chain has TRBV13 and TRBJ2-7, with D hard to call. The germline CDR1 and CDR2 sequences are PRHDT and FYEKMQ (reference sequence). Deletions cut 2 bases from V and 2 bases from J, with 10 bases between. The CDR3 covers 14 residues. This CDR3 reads CASSLWALPYEQYF. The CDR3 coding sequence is TGTGCCAGCAGCTTATGGGCACTTCCCTACGAGCAGTACTTC. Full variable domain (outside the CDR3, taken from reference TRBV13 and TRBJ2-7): AAGVIQSPRHLIKEKRETATLKCYPIPRHDTVYWYQQGPGQDPQFLISFYEKMQSDKGSIPDRFSAQQFSDYHSELNMSSLELGDSALYFCASSLWALPYEQYFGPGTRLTVT.

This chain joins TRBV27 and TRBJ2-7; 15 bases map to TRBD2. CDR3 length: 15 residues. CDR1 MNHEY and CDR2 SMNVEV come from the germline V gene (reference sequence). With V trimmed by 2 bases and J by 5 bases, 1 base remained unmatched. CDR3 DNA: TGTGCCAGCAGTTTAGGGACTAGCGGGAGGAACGAGCAGTACTTC. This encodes CASSLGTSGRNEQYF.

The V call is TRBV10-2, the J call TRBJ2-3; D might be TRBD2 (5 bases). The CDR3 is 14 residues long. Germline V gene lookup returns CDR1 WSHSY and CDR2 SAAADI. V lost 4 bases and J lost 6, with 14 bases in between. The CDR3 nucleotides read TGCGCCAGCAGTGGGACTTTCGTCTCGGATACGCAGTATTTT. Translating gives CASSGTFVSDTQYF.

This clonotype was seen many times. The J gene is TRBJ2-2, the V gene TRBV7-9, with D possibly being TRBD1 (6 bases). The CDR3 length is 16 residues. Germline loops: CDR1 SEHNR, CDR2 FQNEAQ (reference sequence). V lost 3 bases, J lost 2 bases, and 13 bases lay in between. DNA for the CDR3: TGTGCCAGCAGCTTGAATACAGGGATTAACACCGGGGAGCTGTTTTTT. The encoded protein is CASSLNTGINTGELFF.

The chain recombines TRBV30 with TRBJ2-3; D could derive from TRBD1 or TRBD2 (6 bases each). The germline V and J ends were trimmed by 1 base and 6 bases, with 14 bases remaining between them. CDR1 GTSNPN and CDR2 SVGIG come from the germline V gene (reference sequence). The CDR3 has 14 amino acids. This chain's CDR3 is CAWSDAPGADTQYF. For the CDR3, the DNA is TGTGCCTGGAGTGACGCCCCGGGGGCGGATACGCAGTATTTT.

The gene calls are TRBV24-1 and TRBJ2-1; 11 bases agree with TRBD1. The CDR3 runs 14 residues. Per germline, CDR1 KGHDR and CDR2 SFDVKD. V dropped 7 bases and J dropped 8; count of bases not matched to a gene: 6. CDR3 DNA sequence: TGTGCCACCAGCCCGGGACAGGGGGAGGATGAGCAGTTCTTC. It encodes CATSPGQGEDEQFF.

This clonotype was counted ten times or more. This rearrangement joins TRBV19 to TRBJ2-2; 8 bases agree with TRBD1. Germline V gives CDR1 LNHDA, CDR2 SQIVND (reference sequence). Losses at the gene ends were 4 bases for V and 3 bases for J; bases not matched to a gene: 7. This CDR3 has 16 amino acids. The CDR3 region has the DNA TGTGCCAGTAGTACCTATTACAGGGGGGACACCGGGGAGCTGTTTTTT. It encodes CASSTYYRGDTGELFF.

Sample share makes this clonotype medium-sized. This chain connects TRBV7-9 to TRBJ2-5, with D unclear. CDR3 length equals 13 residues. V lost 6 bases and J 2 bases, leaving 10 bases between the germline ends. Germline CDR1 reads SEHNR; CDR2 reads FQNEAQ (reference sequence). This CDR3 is CASSSTEQETQYF. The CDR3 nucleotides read TGTGCCAGCAGTTCAACTGAACAAGAGACCCAGTACTTC.

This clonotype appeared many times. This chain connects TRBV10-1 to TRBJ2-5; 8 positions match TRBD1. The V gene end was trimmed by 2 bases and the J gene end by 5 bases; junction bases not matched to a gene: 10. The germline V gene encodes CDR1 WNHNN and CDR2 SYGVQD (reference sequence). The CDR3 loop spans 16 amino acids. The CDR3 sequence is CASSEDGTGKGETQYF. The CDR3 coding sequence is TGCGCCAGCAGTGAGGATGGGACAGGCAAAGGGGAGACCCAGTACTTC.

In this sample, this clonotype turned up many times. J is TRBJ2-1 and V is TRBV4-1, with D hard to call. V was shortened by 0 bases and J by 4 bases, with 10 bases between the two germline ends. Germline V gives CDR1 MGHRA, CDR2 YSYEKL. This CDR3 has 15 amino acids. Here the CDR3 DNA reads TGCGCCAGCAGCCAAGAACCATCAAATTACAATGAGCAGTTCTTC. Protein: CASSQEPSNYNEQFF.

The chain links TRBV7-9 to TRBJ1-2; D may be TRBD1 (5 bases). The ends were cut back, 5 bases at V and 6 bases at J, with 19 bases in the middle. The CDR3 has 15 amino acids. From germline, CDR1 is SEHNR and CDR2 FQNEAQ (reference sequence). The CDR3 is CASSLTNGAGHGYTF. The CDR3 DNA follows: TGTGCCAGCAGCCTCACTAACGGGGCAGGTCATGGCTACACCTTC.

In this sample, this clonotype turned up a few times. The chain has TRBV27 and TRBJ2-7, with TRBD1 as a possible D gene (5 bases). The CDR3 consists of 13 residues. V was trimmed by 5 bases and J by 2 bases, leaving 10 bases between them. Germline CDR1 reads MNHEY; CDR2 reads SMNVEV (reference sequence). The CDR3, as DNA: TGTGCCAGCAGTCTGCGACAGACCTACGAGCAGTACTTC. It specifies CASSLRQTYEQYF.

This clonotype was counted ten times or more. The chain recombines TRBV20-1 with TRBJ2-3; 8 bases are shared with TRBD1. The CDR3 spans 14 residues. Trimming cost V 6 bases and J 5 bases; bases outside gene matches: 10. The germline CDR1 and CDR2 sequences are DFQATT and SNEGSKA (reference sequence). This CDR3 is CSAPSGGPEDTQYF. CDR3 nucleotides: TGCAGTGCCCCCTCAGGGGGCCCCGAAGATACGCAGTATTTT.